The source of this T cell receptor beta chain is a study of blood T cell repertoires in COVID-19. Study at large: COVID-19 samples, acute and convalescent, were from the United States, Italy and Spain. Sources were T cells, B-cell-depleted T cells, or PBMCs; the material itself was cDNA or gDNA.

Trimming took 5 bases from V and 2 from J; bases not matched to a gene: 9. Germline assignment: CDR1 SGHNT and CDR2 YENEEA. The CDR3 covers 17 residues. Authors' data handling: Reference gene primers were amplified, and this amplification served to estimate nucleated cell counts. The method was immunoSEQ multiplex PCR; TCRdb's version includes in-frame clones alone and lacks a portion of them. The V and J calls and clone size come from that table; D and trimming were worked out from the DNA. The profile covers about 190,000 clones, with around 89% appearing a single time and approximately 0.62% taken by the ten largest.

The sample consisted of peripheral blood. J is TRBJ2-2 and V is TRBV11-3, with 9 bases fitting TRBD2. This TCR was recovered from a man between 50 and 59 years old with acute or convalescent COVID-19. The chain's CDR3 is CASSPLSAGGNTGELFF. DNA for the CDR3: TGTGCCAGCAGCCCCCTGTCAGCGGGAGGAAACACCGGGGAGCTGTTTTTT.